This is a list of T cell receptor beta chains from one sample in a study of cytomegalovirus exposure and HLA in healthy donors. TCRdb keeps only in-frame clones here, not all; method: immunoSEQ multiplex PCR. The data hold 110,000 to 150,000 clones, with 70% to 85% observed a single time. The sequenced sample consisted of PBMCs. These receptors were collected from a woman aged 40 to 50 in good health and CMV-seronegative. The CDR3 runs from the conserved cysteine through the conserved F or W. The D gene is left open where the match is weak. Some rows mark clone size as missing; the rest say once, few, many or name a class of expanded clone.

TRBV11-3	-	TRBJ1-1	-	CASSLDHSPNTEAFF	TGTGCCAGCAGCTTAGATCATAGCCCGAACACTGAAGCTTTCTTT
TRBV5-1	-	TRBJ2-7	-	CASSLASTAPTYEQYF	TGCGCCAGCAGCTTGGCATCCACTGCTCCAACCTACGAGCAGTACTTC
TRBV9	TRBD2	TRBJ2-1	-	CASAAGVNNEQFF	TGTGCCAGTGCAGCGGGAGTTAACAATGAGCAGTTCTTC
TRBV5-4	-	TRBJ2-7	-	CASSPLGIRGLKRDEQYF	TGTGCCAGCAGCCCGTTGGGGATCAGGGGTCTCAAGAGGGACGAGCAGTACTTC
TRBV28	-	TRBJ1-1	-	CASSINTGTEAFF	TGTGCCAGCAGCATCAATACAGGGACTGAAGCTTTCTTT
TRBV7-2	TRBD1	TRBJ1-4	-	CASSRTPNRGMSEKLFF	TGTGCCAGCAGTAGAACCCCGAACAGGGGGATGAGTGAAAAACTGTTTTTT
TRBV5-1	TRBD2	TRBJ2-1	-	CASSPKPQWSGRGNEQFF	TGCGCCAGCAGCCCGAAGCCTCAATGGAGCGGGAGAGGGAATGAGCAGTTCTTC
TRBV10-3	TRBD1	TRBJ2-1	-	CAISEVGTGATYNEQFF	TGTGCCATCAGTGAGGTAGGGACAGGGGCCACCTACAATGAGCAGTTCTTC
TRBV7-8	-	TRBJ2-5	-	CASSLSNVPGVQETQYF	TGTGCCAGCAGCTTATCCAACGTCCCAGGGGTACAAGAGACCCAGTACTTC
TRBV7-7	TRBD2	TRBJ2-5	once	CASSFSSGRVWLGETQYF	TGTGCTAGCAGCTTTAGTAGCGGGAGGGTTTGGCTTGGAGAGACCCAGTACTTC
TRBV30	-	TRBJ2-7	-	CAWTGGRWGYEQYF	TGTGCCTGGACCGGGGGTAGGTGGGGTTACGAGCAGTACTTC
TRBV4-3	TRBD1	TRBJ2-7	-	CASSQDLRGGETYEQYF	TGCGCCAGCAGCCAAGATCTAAGAGGGGGCGAAACCTACGAGCAGTACTTC
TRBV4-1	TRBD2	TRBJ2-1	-	CASSQDRGGSAYNEQFF	TGCGCCAGCAGCCAAGATCGGGGCGGGAGTGCCTACAATGAGCAGTTCTTC
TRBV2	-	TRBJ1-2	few	CASSEEKGLGGYTF	TGTGCCAGCAGTGAAGAAAAGGGGCTTGGTGGCTACACCTTC
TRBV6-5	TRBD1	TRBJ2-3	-	CASGGQSRTDTQYF	TGTGCCAGCGGGGGACAGTCCCGGACAGATACGCAGTATTTT
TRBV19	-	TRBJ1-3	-	CASRTLSSGNTIYF	TGTGCCAGTAGAACGCTGAGCTCTGGAAACACCATATATTTT
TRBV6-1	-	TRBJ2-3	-	CASSEVGRTQYF	TGTGCCAGCAGTGAAGTGGGCAGGACGCAGTATTTT
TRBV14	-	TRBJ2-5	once	CASSPKETQYF	TGTGCCAGCAGCCCAAAAGAGACCCAGTACTTC
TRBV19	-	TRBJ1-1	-	CASSMGGNMRAEAFF	TGTGCCAGTAGTATGGGTGGCAACATGAGGGCTGAAGCTTTCTTT
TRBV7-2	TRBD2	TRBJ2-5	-	CASSPGTSGETQYF	TGTGCCAGCAGCCCGGGGACTAGCGGGGAGACCCAGTACTTC
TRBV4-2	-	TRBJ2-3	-	CASSQGQRGDTQYF	TGTGCCAGCAGCCAAGGACAACGAGGGGATACGCAGTATTTT
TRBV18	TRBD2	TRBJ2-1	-	CASSPTPGAGAGGYNEQFF	TGTGCCAGCTCACCAACTCCTGGTGCGGGAGCGGGTGGCTACAATGAGCAGTTCTTC
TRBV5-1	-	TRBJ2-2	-	CASSLKTGGTGELFF	TGCGCCAGCAGCTTGAAGACAGGTGGCACCGGGGAGCTGTTTTTT
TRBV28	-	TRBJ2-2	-	CASSNTPNTGELFF	TGTGCCAGCAGCAATACACCGAACACCGGGGAGCTGTTTTTT
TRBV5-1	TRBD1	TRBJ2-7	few	CASSPYDRGSGEQYF	TGCGCCAGCAGCCCATACGACAGGGGATCGGGGGAGCAGTACTTC
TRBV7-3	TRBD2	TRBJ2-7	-	CASSLGGGHSYEQYF	TGTGCCAGCAGCTTGGGCGGGGGGCATTCCTACGAGCAGTACTTC
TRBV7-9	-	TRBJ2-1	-	CASSVNYDEQFF	TGTGCCAGCAGTGTTAACTACGATGAGCAGTTCTTC
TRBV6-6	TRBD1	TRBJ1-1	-	CASSYSMRQGVEAFF	TGTGCCAGCAGTTACTCGATGCGACAGGGAGTTGAAGCTTTCTTT
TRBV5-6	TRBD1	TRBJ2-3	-	CASSLGGQGIDTQYF	TGTGCCAGCAGCTTGGGGGGACAGGGGATAGATACGCAGTATTTT
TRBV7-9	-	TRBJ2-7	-	CASSNDRTYEQYF	TGTGCCAGCAGCAACGACAGAACCTACGAGCAGTACTTC
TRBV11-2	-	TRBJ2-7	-	CASSVDSSYEQYF	TGTGCCAGCAGCGTGGACAGCTCCTACGAGCAGTACTTC
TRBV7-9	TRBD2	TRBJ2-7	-	CASSSGTSGAPYEQYF	TGTGCCAGCAGCTCCGGGACTAGCGGGGCGCCCTACGAGCAGTACTTC
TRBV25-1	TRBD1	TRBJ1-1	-	CASSELTGGTEAFF	TGTGCCAGCAGTGAATTAACAGGGGGCACTGAAGCTTTCTTT
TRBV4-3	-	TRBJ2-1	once	CASSQGLINQGSYNEQFF	TGCGCCAGCAGCCAAGGTCTGATAAATCAGGGTTCCTACAATGAGCAGTTCTTC
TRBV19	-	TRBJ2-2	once	CASSATGVYTGELFF	TGTGCCAGTAGCGCTACCGGGGTCTACACCGGGGAGCTGTTTTTT
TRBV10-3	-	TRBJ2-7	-	CAISGIQQGEQYF	TGTGCCATCAGTGGGATTCAACAGGGAGAGCAGTACTTC
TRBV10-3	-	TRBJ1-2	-	CAISESREAHYGYTF	TGTGCCATCAGTGAGTCGAGAGAGGCTCACTATGGCTACACCTTC
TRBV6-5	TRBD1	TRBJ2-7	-	CASSPDRAYEQYF	TGTGCCAGCAGTCCGGACAGGGCTTACGAGCAGTACTTC
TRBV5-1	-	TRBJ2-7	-	CASSLARLDSSYEQYF	TGCGCCAGCAGCTTGGCCCGTTTGGACAGCTCCTACGAGCAGTACTTC
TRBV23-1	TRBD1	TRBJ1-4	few	CASIPGQINEKLFF	TGCGCCAGCATACCGGGACAGATTAATGAAAAACTGTTTTTT
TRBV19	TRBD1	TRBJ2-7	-	CASSIQDRVAEQYF	TGTGCCAGTAGTATCCAAGACAGGGTTGCCGAGCAGTACTTC
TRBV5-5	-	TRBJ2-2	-	CASSLRTVQSDTGELFF	TGTGCCAGCAGCCTTCGGACAGTCCAGAGTGATACGGGGGAGCTGTTTTTT
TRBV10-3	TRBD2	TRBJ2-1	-	CAISEGLAEAYVGNEQFF	TGTGCCATCAGTGAGGGACTAGCGGAAGCCTACGTCGGCAATGAGCAGTTCTTC
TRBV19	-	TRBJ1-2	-	CASSIWAGRRGYTF	TGTGCCAGTAGTATTTGGGCAGGTCGGCGTGGCTACACCTTC
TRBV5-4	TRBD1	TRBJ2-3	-	CASRAGTGITDTQYF	TGTGCCAGCAGGGCCGGGACAGGGATCACAGATACGCAGTATTTT
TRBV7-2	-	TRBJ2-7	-	CASSLVPDTYEQYF	TGTGCCAGCAGCTTAGTTCCCGACACCTACGAGCAGTACTTC
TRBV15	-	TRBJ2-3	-	CATSRETGLADTQYF	TGTGCCACCAGCAGAGAAACAGGGTTGGCGGATACGCAGTATTTT
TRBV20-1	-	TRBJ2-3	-	CSASLLNTQYF	TGCAGTGCGAGCCTTTTAAATACGCAGTATTTT
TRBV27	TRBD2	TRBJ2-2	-	CASSLSAGENLNTGELFF	TGTGCCAGCAGTTTATCGGCGGGGGAAAACCTGAACACCGGGGAGCTGTTTTTT